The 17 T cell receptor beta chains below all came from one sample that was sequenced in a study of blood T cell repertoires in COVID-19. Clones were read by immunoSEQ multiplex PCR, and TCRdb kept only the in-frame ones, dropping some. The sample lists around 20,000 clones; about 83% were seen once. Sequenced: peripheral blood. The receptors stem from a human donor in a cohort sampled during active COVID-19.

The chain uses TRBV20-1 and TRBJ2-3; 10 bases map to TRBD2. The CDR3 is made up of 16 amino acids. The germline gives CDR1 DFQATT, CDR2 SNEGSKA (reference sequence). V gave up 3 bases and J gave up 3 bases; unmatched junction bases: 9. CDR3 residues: CSASSSATSGTDTQYF. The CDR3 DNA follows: TGCAGTGCTAGTTCCTCCGCGACTAGCGGGACAGATACGCAGTATTTT.

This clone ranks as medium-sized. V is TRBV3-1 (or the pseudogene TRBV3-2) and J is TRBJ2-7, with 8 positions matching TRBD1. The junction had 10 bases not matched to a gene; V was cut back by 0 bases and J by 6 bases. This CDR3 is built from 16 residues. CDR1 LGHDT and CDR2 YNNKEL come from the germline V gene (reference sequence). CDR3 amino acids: CASSQDLVDRASEQYF. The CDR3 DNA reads TGTGCCAGCAGCCAAGATCTGGTGGACAGGGCGAGCGAGCAGTACTTC.

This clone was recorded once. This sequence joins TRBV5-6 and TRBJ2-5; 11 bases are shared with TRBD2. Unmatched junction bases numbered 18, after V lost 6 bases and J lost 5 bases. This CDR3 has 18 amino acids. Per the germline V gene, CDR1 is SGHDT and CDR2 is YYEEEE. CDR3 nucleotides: TGTGCCAGCACCCCCGGGACTAGCGGATCCCTAGGGGGGGAGACCCAGTACTTC. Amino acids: CASTPGTSGSLGGETQYF.

In DNA, the CDR3 is TGCGCCAGCAGCCAAGATCCCCTAGCGGGAGTAGGAAATGAGCAGTTCTTC. It is translated as CASSQDPLAGVGNEQFF. This chain uses TRBV4-3 with TRBJ2-1, with 10 bases matching TRBD2. Germline V lookup: CDR1 LGHNA, CDR2 YSLEER. The ends lost 0 bases at V and 7 bases at J; junction bases unmatched: 9. The CDR3 has 17 amino acids.

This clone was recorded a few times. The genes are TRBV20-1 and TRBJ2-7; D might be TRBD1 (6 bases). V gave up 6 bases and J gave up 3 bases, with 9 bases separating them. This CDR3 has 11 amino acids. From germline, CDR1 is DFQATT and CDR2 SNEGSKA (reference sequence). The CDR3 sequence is CSAHRVYEQYF. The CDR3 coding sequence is TGCAGTGCCCACAGGGTCTACGAGCAGTACTTC.

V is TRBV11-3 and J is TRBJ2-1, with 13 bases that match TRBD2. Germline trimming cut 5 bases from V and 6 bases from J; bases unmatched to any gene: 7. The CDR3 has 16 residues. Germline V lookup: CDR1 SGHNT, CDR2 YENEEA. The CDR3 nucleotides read TGTGCCAGCAGCCGGACTGGGACTAGCGGGACCAATGAGCAGTTCTTC. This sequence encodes CASSRTGTSGTNEQFF.

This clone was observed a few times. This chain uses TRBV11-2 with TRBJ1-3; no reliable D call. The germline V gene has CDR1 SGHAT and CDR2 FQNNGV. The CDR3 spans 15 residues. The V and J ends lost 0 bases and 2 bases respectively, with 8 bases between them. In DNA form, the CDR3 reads TGTGCCAGCAGCTTAGATCAGGATACTGGAAACACCATATATTTT. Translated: CASSLDQDTGNTIYF.

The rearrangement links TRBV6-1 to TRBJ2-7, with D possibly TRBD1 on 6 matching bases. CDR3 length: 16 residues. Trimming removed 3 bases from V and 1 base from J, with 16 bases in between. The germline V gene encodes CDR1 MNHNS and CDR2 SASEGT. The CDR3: CASSELPGQTSYEQYF. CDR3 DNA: TGTGCCAGCAGTGAGCTTCCGGGACAAACTTCCTACGAGCAGTACTTC.

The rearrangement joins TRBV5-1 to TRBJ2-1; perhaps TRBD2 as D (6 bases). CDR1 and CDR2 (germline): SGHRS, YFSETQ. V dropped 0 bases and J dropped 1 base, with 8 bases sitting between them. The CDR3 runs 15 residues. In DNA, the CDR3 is TGCGCCAGCAGCTTGGGTAGCGGTTCCTACAATGAGCAGTTCTTC. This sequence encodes CASSLGSGSYNEQFF.

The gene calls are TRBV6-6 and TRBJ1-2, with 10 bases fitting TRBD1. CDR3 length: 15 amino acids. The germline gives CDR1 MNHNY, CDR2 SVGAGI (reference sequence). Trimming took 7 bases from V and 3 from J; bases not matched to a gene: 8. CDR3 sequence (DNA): TGTGCCAGCACCACACCGGGACAGGGGTACTATGGCTACACCTTC. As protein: CASTTPGQGYYGYTF.

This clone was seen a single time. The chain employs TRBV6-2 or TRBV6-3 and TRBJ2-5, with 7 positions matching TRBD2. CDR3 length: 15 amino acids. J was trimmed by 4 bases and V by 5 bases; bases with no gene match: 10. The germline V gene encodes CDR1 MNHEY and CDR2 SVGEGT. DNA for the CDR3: TGTGCCAGCAGTACTCCCGGGGCGGGAGTAGAGACCCAGTACTTC. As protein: CASSTPGAGVETQYF.

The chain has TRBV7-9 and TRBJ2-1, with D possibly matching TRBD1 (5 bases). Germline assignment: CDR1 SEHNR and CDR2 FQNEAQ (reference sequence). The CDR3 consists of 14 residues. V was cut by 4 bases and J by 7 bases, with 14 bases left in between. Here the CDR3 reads CASSSRINRNEQFF. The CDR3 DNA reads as TGTGCCAGCAGCTCCCGGATCAACAGGAATGAGCAGTTCTTC.

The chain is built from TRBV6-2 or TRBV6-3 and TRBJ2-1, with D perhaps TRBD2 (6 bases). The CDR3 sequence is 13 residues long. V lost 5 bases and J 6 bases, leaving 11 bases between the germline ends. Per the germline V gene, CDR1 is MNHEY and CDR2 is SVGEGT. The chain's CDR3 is CASSTRLVNEQFF. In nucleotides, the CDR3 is TGTGCCAGCAGTACACGACTAGTCAATGAGCAGTTCTTC.

Here the CDR3 DNA reads TGTGCCAGCAGGCCAAGACAGAATGAGCAGTTCTTC. This translates into CASRPRQNEQFF. The chain has TRBV2 and TRBJ2-1; D perhaps matches TRBD1 (5 bases). V lost 6 bases and J 7 bases, leaving 10 bases between the germline ends. The CDR3 is 12 residues long. The germline CDR1 and CDR2 sequences are SNHLY and FYNNEI.

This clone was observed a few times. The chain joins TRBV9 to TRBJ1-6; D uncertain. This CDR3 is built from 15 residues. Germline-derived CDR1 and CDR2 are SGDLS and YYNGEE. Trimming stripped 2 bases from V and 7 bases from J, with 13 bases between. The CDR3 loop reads CASSVTSMGNSPLHF. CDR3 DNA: TGTGCCAGCAGCGTCACAAGTATGGGCAATTCACCCCTCCACTTT.

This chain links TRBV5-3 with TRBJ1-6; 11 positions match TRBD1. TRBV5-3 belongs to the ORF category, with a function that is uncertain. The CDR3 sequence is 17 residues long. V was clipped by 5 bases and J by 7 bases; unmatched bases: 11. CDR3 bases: TGTGCCAGAAGAACCGGGACAGGGGGTTTAAAGAATTCACCCCTCCACTTT. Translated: CARRTGTGGLKNSPLHF.

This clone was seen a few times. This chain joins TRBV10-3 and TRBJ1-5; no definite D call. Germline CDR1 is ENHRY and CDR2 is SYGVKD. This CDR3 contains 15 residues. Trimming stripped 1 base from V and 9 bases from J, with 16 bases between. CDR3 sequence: CAISEFSTGLRPQHF. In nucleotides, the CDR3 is TGTGCCATCAGTGAGTTTTCGACGGGATTGAGGCCCCAGCATTTT.